A selection of T cell receptor beta chains follows, all from one sample in a study of neurological immune-mediated disorders. TCRdb independently ran MiXCR on the 5' RACE reads; one entry per CDR3 protein. The sample records 65,000 to 90,000 distinct CDR3 sequences, roughly 3.1% being singletons. Sample: PBMCs. The receptors derive from a woman between 45 and 65 years old with multiple sclerosis. CDR3s include the opening cysteine and the closing phenylalanine or tryptophan. The D gene is left open where the match is weak. Clone size is shown for a subset of rows, as once, few, many or a class of expanded clone.

v_gene: TRBV20-1; abundance: many; d_gene: TRBD1; j_gene: TRBJ1-1; CDR3aa: CSASPGTGEGGAFF; CDR3nt: TGCAGTGCTAGCCCCGGGACAGGCGAGGGGGGAGCTTTCTTT
v_gene: TRBV27; abundance: many; d_gene: TRBD1; j_gene: TRBJ1-6; CDR3aa: CASTWGQGGPNSPLHF; CDR3nt: TGTGCCAGCACCTGGGGACAGGGGGGACCAAATTCACCCCTCCACTTT
v_gene: TRBV7-2; abundance: many; d_gene: TRBD2; j_gene: TRBJ2-1; CDR3aa: CASSFPKRGLAGGQGSPYNEQFF; CDR3nt: TGTGCCAGCAGCTTTCCAAAGCGGGGACTAGCGGGAGGTCAGGGGTCGCCATACAATGAGCAGTTCTTC
v_gene: TRBV29-1; abundance: many; d_gene: .; j_gene: TRBJ2-1; CDR3aa: CSVDSRDTPPYNEQFF; CDR3nt: TGCAGCGTTGACAGTAGGGACACCCCCCCCTACAATGAGCAGTTCTTC
v_gene: TRBV27; abundance: many; d_gene: .; j_gene: TRBJ1-6; CDR3aa: CASSFTGANSPLHF; CDR3nt: TGTGCCAGCAGTTTCACAGGTGCAAATTCACCCCTCCACTTT
v_gene: TRBV6-5; abundance: many; d_gene: .; j_gene: TRBJ1-1; CDR3aa: CASGPVSISAFF; CDR3nt: TGTGCCAGCGGCCCGGTTTCAATCTCAGCTTTCTTT
v_gene: TRBV5-1; abundance: many; d_gene: TRBD1; j_gene: TRBJ2-1; CDR3aa: CASSPGQGAGNEQFF; CDR3nt: TGCGCCAGCAGCCCAGGACAGGGGGCTGGTAATGAGCAGTTCTTC
v_gene: TRBV5-5; abundance: many; d_gene: .; j_gene: TRBJ1-6; CDR3aa: CASSLPGQNSPLHF; CDR3nt: TGTGCCAGCAGCTTGCCAGGGCAAAATTCACCCCTCCACTTT
v_gene: TRBV20-1; abundance: many; d_gene: .; j_gene: TRBJ2-5; CDR3aa: CSASDSNTGETQYF; CDR3nt: TGCAGTGCTTCCGACAGCAACACAGGCGAGACCCAGTACTTC
v_gene: TRBV5-1; abundance: many; d_gene: .; j_gene: TRBJ2-7; CDR3aa: CASSFSGSSYEQYF; CDR3nt: TGCGCCAGCAGCTTTTCGGGGTCCTCCTACGAGCAGTACTTC
v_gene: TRBV11-2; abundance: .; d_gene: .; j_gene: TRBJ2-5; CDR3aa: CASSLGGRGETQYF; CDR3nt: TGTGCCAGCAGCTTAGGGGGGAGAGGAGAGACCCAGTACTTC
v_gene: TRBV12-3/TRBV12-4; abundance: many; d_gene: .; j_gene: TRBJ1-1; CDR3aa: CASSSKTGTEAFF; CDR3nt: TGTGCCAGCAGTTCGAAGACGGGCACTGAAGCTTTCTTT
v_gene: TRBV20-1; abundance: .; d_gene: .; j_gene: TRBJ2-1; CDR3aa: CSAGGTRGLSYNEQFF; CDR3nt: TGCAGTGCTGGCGGGACACGGGGACTCTCCTACAATGAGCAGTTCTTC
v_gene: TRBV5-1; abundance: many; d_gene: TRBD1; j_gene: TRBJ1-5; CDR3aa: CASSLGDRADQPQHF; CDR3nt: TGCGCCAGCAGCTTGGGGGACAGGGCCGATCAGCCCCAGCATTTT
v_gene: TRBV5-6; abundance: many; d_gene: .; j_gene: TRBJ2-1; CDR3aa: CASSSLFRDSYNEQFF; CDR3nt: TGTGCCAGCAGCTCGCTTTTCCGGGACTCGTACAATGAGCAGTTCTTC
v_gene: TRBV6-2/TRBV6-3; abundance: many; d_gene: .; j_gene: TRBJ2-5; CDR3aa: CASSLRVETQYF; CDR3nt: TGTGCCAGCAGTCTCAGGGTAGAGACCCAGTACTTC
v_gene: TRBV5-1; abundance: many; d_gene: TRBD2; j_gene: TRBJ2-1; CDR3aa: CASSPTSGIHNEQFF; CDR3nt: TGCGCCAGCAGCCCGACTAGCGGGATTCACAATGAGCAGTTCTTC
v_gene: TRBV4-1; abundance: .; d_gene: .; j_gene: TRBJ1-5; CDR3aa: CASSHQTGGNQPQHF; CDR3nt: TGCGCCAGCAGCCACCAAACCGGGGGTAATCAGCCCCAGCATTTT
v_gene: TRBV10-2; abundance: large; d_gene: .; j_gene: TRBJ1-1; CDR3aa: CASSSDTYTEAFF; CDR3nt: TGCGCCAGCAGTTCGGACACCTACACTGAAGCTTTCTTT
v_gene: TRBV12-3/TRBV12-4; abundance: many; d_gene: .; j_gene: TRBJ2-5; CDR3aa: CASSFGRIRQETQYF; CDR3nt: TGTGCCAGCAGTTTCGGACGGATCCGCCAAGAGACCCAGTACTTC
v_gene: TRBV6-1; abundance: many; d_gene: .; j_gene: TRBJ2-5; CDR3aa: CASKGLLQLQETQYF; CDR3nt: TGTGCCAGCAAAGGCCTCTTACAGCTTCAAGAGACCCAGTACTTC
v_gene: TRBV7-2; abundance: many; d_gene: .; j_gene: TRBJ1-2; CDR3aa: CASSIGTAREGYTF; CDR3nt: TGTGCCAGCAGCATCGGGACGGCGCGGGAAGGCTACACCTTC
v_gene: TRBV5-5; abundance: many; d_gene: TRBD1; j_gene: TRBJ2-1; CDR3aa: CASSLGDRGVYEQFF; CDR3nt: TGTGCCAGCAGCTTGGGGGACAGGGGGGTATATGAGCAGTTCTTC
v_gene: TRBV6-1; abundance: many; d_gene: .; j_gene: TRBJ2-1; CDR3aa: CASSELGPKFF; CDR3nt: TGTGCCAGCAGTGAACTCGGACCCAAGTTCTTC
v_gene: TRBV5-1; abundance: many; d_gene: TRBD1; j_gene: TRBJ1-5; CDR3aa: CASSVGQGDQPQHF; CDR3nt: TGCGCCAGCAGCGTGGGACAGGGCGATCAGCCCCAGCATTTT
v_gene: TRBV7-9; abundance: many; d_gene: TRBD1; j_gene: TRBJ2-7; CDR3aa: CASSPDRGPTSYEQYF; CDR3nt: TGTGCCAGCAGCCCGGACAGGGGTCCGACCTCCTACGAGCAGTACTTC
v_gene: TRBV20-1; abundance: many; d_gene: .; j_gene: TRBJ1-4; CDR3aa: CSASAGIRWLRDEKLFF; CDR3nt: TGCAGTGCTAGTGCGGGGATCCGTTGGCTTCGTGATGAAAAACTGTTTTTT
v_gene: TRBV20-1; abundance: many; d_gene: TRBD2; j_gene: TRBJ2-7; CDR3aa: CSAKPGTSGYSYEQYF; CDR3nt: TGCAGTGCCAAACCCGGGACTAGCGGCTACTCCTACGAGCAGTACTTC
v_gene: TRBV10-3; abundance: many; d_gene: .; j_gene: TRBJ1-2; CDR3aa: CAIKGEGELGYTF; CDR3nt: TGTGCCATCAAAGGAGAGGGTGAACTTGGCTACACCTTC
v_gene: TRBV5-6; abundance: many; d_gene: .; j_gene: TRBJ2-5; CDR3aa: CASSYRGTGRWYF; CDR3nt: TGTGCCAGCAGCTACCGAGGGACGGGAAGGTGGTACTTC
v_gene: TRBV7-2; abundance: many; d_gene: .; j_gene: TRBJ2-3; CDR3aa: CAFPRHNTDTQYF; CDR3nt: TGTGCCTTCCCCCGGCACAACACAGATACGCAGTATTTT
v_gene: TRBV5-5; abundance: many; d_gene: .; j_gene: TRBJ2-1; CDR3aa: CASSLAVANEQFF; CDR3nt: TGTGCCAGCAGCTTGGCCGTAGCGAATGAGCAGTTCTTC
v_gene: TRBV5-1; abundance: many; d_gene: TRBD2; j_gene: TRBJ2-1; CDR3aa: CASSPAASGPYNEQFF; CDR3nt: TGCGCCAGCAGCCCGGCGGCTAGCGGCCCATACAATGAGCAGTTCTTC
v_gene: TRBV7-2; abundance: many; d_gene: .; j_gene: TRBJ2-3; CDR3aa: CASSLVRFSTDTQYF; CDR3nt: TGTGCCAGCAGCTTAGTAAGGTTTAGCACAGATACGCAGTATTTT
v_gene: TRBV7-9; abundance: many; d_gene: TRBD2; j_gene: TRBJ2-7; CDR3aa: CASSLARTSGKYEQYF; CDR3nt: TGTGCCAGCAGCTTAGCGAGGACTAGCGGGAAGTACGAGCAGTACTTC
v_gene: TRBV20-1; abundance: many; d_gene: TRBD2; j_gene: TRBJ2-2; CDR3aa: CSARPGTSGNTGELFF; CDR3nt: TGCAGTGCTAGGCCCGGGACTAGCGGGAACACCGGGGAGCTGTTTTTT
v_gene: TRBV5-1; abundance: many; d_gene: TRBD2; j_gene: TRBJ2-1; CDR3aa: CASSREGLGYNEQFF; CDR3nt: TGCGCCAGCAGCCGGGAGGGCCTGGGTTACAATGAGCAGTTCTTC
v_gene: TRBV6-6; abundance: many; d_gene: TRBD2; j_gene: TRBJ2-5; CDR3aa: CASSYSYRRTSGGETQYF; CDR3nt: TGTGCCAGCAGTTACTCTTATAGGCGGACAAGCGGGGGAGAGACCCAGTACTTC
v_gene: TRBV5-1; abundance: many; d_gene: TRBD1; j_gene: TRBJ1-3; CDR3aa: CASSLISGGFSGNTIYF; CDR3nt: TGCGCCAGCAGCTTGATTTCAGGGGGCTTCTCTGGAAACACCATATATTTT
v_gene: TRBV2; abundance: many; d_gene: TRBD2; j_gene: TRBJ2-1; CDR3aa: CASSDTAGYYNEQFF; CDR3nt: TGTGCCAGCAGCGACACAGCGGGATACTACAATGAGCAGTTCTTC
v_gene: TRBV9; abundance: many; d_gene: .; j_gene: TRBJ2-5; CDR3aa: CASSVVRLQETQYF; CDR3nt: TGTGCCAGCAGCGTAGTAAGGCTCCAAGAGACCCAGTACTTC
v_gene: TRBV4-1; abundance: many; d_gene: TRBD1; j_gene: TRBJ2-7; CDR3aa: CASSPLTGRDYEQYF; CDR3nt: TGCGCCAGCAGCCCGTTGACAGGGCGAGACTACGAGCAGTACTTC
v_gene: TRBV20-1; abundance: many; d_gene: TRBD1; j_gene: TRBJ2-3; CDR3aa: CSAADTGEFSTDTQYF; CDR3nt: TGCAGTGCCGCGGATACAGGGGAGTTTAGCACAGATACGCAGTATTTT
v_gene: TRBV20-1; abundance: many; d_gene: TRBD1; j_gene: TRBJ2-3; CDR3aa: CSASLRTGGQSDTQYF; CDR3nt: TGCAGTGCTTCGTTGCGGACAGGGGGACAATCAGATACGCAGTATTTT
v_gene: TRBV12-3/TRBV12-4; abundance: many; d_gene: TRBD2; j_gene: TRBJ2-1; CDR3aa: CASSPGTRYNNEQFF; CDR3nt: TGTGCCAGCAGCCCCGGGACTAGATACAACAATGAGCAGTTCTTC
v_gene: TRBV5-1; abundance: many; d_gene: .; j_gene: TRBJ1-6; CDR3aa: CASSARTARTDFNSPLHF; CDR3nt: TGCGCCAGCAGCGCGAGGACCGCTAGGACAGACTTTAATTCACCCCTCCACTTT
v_gene: TRBV20-1; abundance: many; d_gene: .; j_gene: TRBJ1-4; CDR3aa: CSARASATNEKLFF; CDR3nt: TGCAGTGCTAGAGCCAGTGCAACTAATGAAAAACTGTTTTTT
v_gene: TRBV6-5; abundance: many; d_gene: .; j_gene: TRBJ1-6; CDR3aa: CASSYSVRGSSYNSPLHF; CDR3nt: TGTGCCAGCAGTTACTCGGTCAGGGGCTCGTCCTATAATTCACCCCTCCACTTT
v_gene: TRBV5-8; abundance: many; d_gene: TRBD2; j_gene: TRBJ2-3; CDR3aa: CASSFASGGAADTQYF; CDR3nt: TGTGCCAGCAGCTTCGCTAGCGGGGGTGCGGCAGATACGCAGTATTTT
v_gene: TRBV7-2; abundance: many; d_gene: TRBD1; j_gene: TRBJ1-1; CDR3aa: CASSFRSGGTEAFF; CDR3nt: TGTGCCAGCAGCTTTCGATCAGGGGGCACTGAAGCTTTCTTT
v_gene: TRBV19; abundance: many; d_gene: .; j_gene: TRBJ2-2; CDR3aa: CASSIASAGELFF; CDR3nt: TGTGCCAGTAGTATAGCTAGTGCCGGGGAGCTGTTTTTT
v_gene: TRBV19; abundance: .; d_gene: .; j_gene: TRBJ2-3; CDR3aa: CASSKAYTDTQYF; CDR3nt: TGTGCCAGTAGTAAGGCCTACACAGATACGCAGTATTTT
v_gene: TRBV20-1; abundance: many; d_gene: TRBD2; j_gene: TRBJ2-7; CDR3aa: CSDSGTSSYEQYF; CDR3nt: TGCAGTGATAGCGGGACAAGCTCCTACGAGCAGTACTTC
v_gene: TRBV10-3; abundance: many; d_gene: TRBD1; j_gene: TRBJ2-4; CDR3aa: CAISELQGAARDF; CDR3nt: TGTGCCATCAGTGAATTACAGGGGGCCGCCAGGGACTTC
v_gene: TRBV12-3/TRBV12-4; abundance: many; d_gene: .; j_gene: TRBJ1-4; CDR3aa: CASSRQPNEKLFF; CDR3nt: TGTGCCAGCAGTCGACAGCCGAATGAAAAACTGTTTTTT
v_gene: TRBV5-1; abundance: many; d_gene: .; j_gene: TRBJ2-1; CDR3aa: CASSLRYQRAYNEQFF; CDR3nt: TGCGCCAGCAGCTTGCGGTACCAGCGGGCCTACAATGAGCAGTTCTTC
v_gene: TRBV6-5; abundance: many; d_gene: .; j_gene: TRBJ1-4; CDR3aa: CASRNGGFNEKLFF; CDR3nt: TGTGCCAGCCGAAATGGGGGCTTTAATGAAAAACTGTTTTTT
v_gene: TRBV7-2; abundance: many; d_gene: TRBD2; j_gene: TRBJ2-5; CDR3aa: CASSFGLAGGGETQYF; CDR3nt: TGTGCCAGCAGCTTCGGACTAGCGGGAGGCGGGGAGACCCAGTACTTC
v_gene: TRBV5-1; abundance: many; d_gene: .; j_gene: TRBJ2-3; CDR3aa: CASSSAVEDTQYF; CDR3nt: TGCGCCAGCAGCTCGGCCGTTGAAGATACGCAGTATTTT
v_gene: TRBV20-1; abundance: many; d_gene: TRBD2; j_gene: TRBJ2-5; CDR3aa: CSAQRPSGRARETQYF; CDR3nt: TGCAGTGCCCAACGCCCTAGCGGGAGGGCCAGGGAGACCCAGTACTTC